Given below is one TCR beta chain in context. Its antigen remains unidentified. This record comes from a study of T cell responses to AZD1222 COVID-19 vaccine. Germline-derived CDR1 and CDR2 are LNHDA and SQIVND (reference sequence). The V end lost 5 bases, the J end lost 0 bases, and 7 bases lay between the germline ends. CDR3 length equals 13 residues. The analysis combined second doses at about 4 or about 12 weeks. Data came from immunoSEQ multiplex PCR; TCRdb stores just in-frame clones and leaves some out. The data contain about 150,000 clones, approximately 92% of them singletons. Overall study findings and caveats: Regions left unmutated in variants are reportedly the target of nearly half of spike-specific TCRs.

This material consisted of peripheral blood, taken 28 days after the second AZD1222 dose. The clonotype was recovered from an adult who received the AZD1222 COVID-19 vaccine. The chain links TRBV19 to TRBJ1-2, with no clear D. In DNA form, the CDR3 reads TGTGCCAGTAGTCCCGGGACTAACTATGGCTACACCTTC. Translating it yields CASSPGTNYGYTF.